The rows below give T cell receptor beta chains drawn from one sample of a study of blood T cells in healthy people across ages. Each CDR3 protein gets one entry after TCRdb re-called the 5' RACE reads with MiXCR. The data contain roughly 1,800,000 distinct CDR3 sequences, less than 50% of them singletons. The material sequenced was blood. These receptors all come from a woman in her thirties or forties in good health. Both conserved end residues are part of each CDR3. Fields, in order: V gene, clone size, J gene, CDR3 protein. Expanded clones are given a class, and other clones once, few, many or no size at all.

V: TRBV6-5
size: .
J: TRBJ2-5
CDR3: CASSGHSQETQYF

V: TRBV14
size: .
J: TRBJ2-1
CDR3: CASSRTGTGGLKDKEQFF

V: TRBV20-1
size: few
J: TRBJ2-1
CDR3: CSATIRGPEGREQFF

V: TRBV5-1
size: few
J: TRBJ1-1
CDR3: CASSVLGLANTEAFF

V: TRBV5-1
size: .
J: TRBJ1-1
CDR3: CASSSRQVVDTEAFF

V: TRBV5-1
size: few
J: TRBJ2-1
CDR3: CASSQTGTVNEQFF

V: TRBV10-3
size: .
J: TRBJ2-7
CDR3: CAINQQGSQYEQYF

V: TRBV7-2
size: few
J: TRBJ2-7
CDR3: CASRTGTGHEQYF

V: TRBV20-1
size: .
J: TRBJ2-3
CDR3: CSARDMAGSTDTQYF

V: TRBV6-5
size: .
J: TRBJ2-1
CDR3: CASSYSGQKYNEQFF

V: TRBV20-1
size: few
J: TRBJ1-2
CDR3: CSASGQGASYGYTF

V: TRBV5-4
size: .
J: TRBJ2-1
CDR3: CASSFGTMGNEQFF

V: TRBV6-1
size: few
J: TRBJ1-4
CDR3: CASSLHRRGNEKLFF

V: TRBV20-1
size: .
J: TRBJ2-3
CDR3: CSASDSPLGTDTQYF

V: TRBV12-3/TRBV12-4
size: .
J: TRBJ2-7
CDR3: CASSLVLQASTSYEQYF

V: TRBV28
size: few
J: TRBJ1-5
CDR3: CASSSGQINQPQHF

V: TRBV4-1
size: .
J: TRBJ2-3
CDR3: CASSLAIRTDTQYF

V: TRBV14
size: .
J: TRBJ2-3
CDR3: CASSPEGPAWRHTQYF

V: TRBV7-9
size: many
J: TRBJ2-7
CDR3: CASSSPPGEPFYEQYF

V: TRBV4-2
size: .
J: TRBJ2-3
CDR3: CASSQDWGKGLQYF

V: TRBV9
size: .
J: TRBJ1-1
CDR3: CASSPDGWNTEAFF

V: TRBV4-2
size: .
J: TRBJ2-7
CDR3: CASSHLEGTVRAGASSYEQYF

V: TRBV7-2
size: many
J: TRBJ2-5
CDR3: CASSLRAFQETQYF

V: TRBV10-2
size: .
J: TRBJ1-1
CDR3: CASSVSGDSRGTEDFF

V: TRBV29-1
size: .
J: TRBJ2-5
CDR3: CSPEDSLPYQETQYF

V: TRBV5-6
size: .
J: TRBJ2-3
CDR3: CASSLEADGGQETQYF

V: TRBV10-3
size: .
J: TRBJ1-1
CDR3: CAISESGGSVTEAFF

V: TRBV4-3
size: .
J: TRBJ1-5
CDR3: CASSLGTGYQPQHF